This note documents a single TCR beta chain sequence. Its specificity is unknown. This sample is drawn from a study of chemoradiotherapy in HPV16-positive cancers. At the level of the study: Two HPV16-positive patients' cells yielded candidate HPV-specific clones and common motifs. Study-wide results and limits: For HPV16-positive patients, expanding HPV-responsive T cells associated with longer recurrence-free survival. Candidate HPV-specific clones and E7-related TCR motifs grew in tumor during treatment.

Samples were taken several times over chemoradiotherapy. Sequencing used immunoSEQ multiplex PCR; TCRdb keeps in-frame clones, though not all of them. The data contain just over 7,500 clones, roughly 83% of them seen just once; the ten biggest clones take up around 3%. Germline CDR1 is MRHNA and CDR2 is SNTAGT. This CDR3 region has 13 residues. The V end was cut by 8 bases, the J end by 2 bases, with 12 bases between. This receptor was identified in a human donor with HPV-associated anogenital cancer. Sequences were derived from blood, sampled from a patient who underwent chemoradiotherapy. The chain uses TRBV6-4 and TRBJ2-5; D remains unclear. This CDR3 is CASSTNEQETQYF. The DNA of the CDR3 is TGTGCCAGCTCCACTAACGAGCAAGAGACCCAGTACTTC.